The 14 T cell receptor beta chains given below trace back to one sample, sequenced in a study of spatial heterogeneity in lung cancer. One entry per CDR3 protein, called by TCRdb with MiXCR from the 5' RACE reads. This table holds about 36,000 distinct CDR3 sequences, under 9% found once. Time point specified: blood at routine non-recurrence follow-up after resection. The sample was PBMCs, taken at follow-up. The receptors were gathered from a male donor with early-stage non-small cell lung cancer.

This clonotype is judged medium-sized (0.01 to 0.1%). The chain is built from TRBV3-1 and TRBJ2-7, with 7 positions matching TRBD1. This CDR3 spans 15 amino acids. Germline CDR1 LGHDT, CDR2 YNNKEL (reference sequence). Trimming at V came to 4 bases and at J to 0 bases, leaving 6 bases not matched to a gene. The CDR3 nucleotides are TGTGCCAGCAGCCCGACGACAGGGAGCTCCTACGAGCAGTACTTC. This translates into CASSPTTGSSYEQYF.

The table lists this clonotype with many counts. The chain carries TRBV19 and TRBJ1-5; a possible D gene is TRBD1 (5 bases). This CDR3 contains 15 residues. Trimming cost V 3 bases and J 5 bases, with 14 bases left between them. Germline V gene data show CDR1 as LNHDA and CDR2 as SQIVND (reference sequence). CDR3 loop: CASSITAGYDQPQHF. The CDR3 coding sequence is TGTGCCAGTAGTATCACGGCAGGGTACGATCAGCCCCAGCATTTT.

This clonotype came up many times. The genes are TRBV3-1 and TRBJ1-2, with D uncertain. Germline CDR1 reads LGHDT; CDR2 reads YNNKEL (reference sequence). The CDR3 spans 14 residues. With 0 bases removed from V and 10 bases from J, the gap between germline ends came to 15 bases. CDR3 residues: CASSQDFGISFYTF. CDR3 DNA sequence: TGTGCCAGCAGCCAAGATTTCGGGATCTCTTTCTACACCTTC.

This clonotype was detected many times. The CDR3 coding sequence is TGCAGCGTTGGAGGGCCCGACGGCAGGAGCTATGGCTACACCTTC. Its translation: CSVGGPDGRSYGYTF. J is TRBJ1-2 and V is TRBV29-1, with no clear D. Germline V gives CDR1 SQVTM, CDR2 ANQGSEA. There are 15 residues in the CDR3. Between the trimmed V and J ends, which lost 4 bases and 4 bases, there was a span of 19 bases.

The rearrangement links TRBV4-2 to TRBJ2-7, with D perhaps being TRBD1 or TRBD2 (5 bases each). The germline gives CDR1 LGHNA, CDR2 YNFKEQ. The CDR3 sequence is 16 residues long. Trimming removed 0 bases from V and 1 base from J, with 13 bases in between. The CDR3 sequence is CASSQESWGKSYEQYF. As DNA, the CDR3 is TGTGCCAGCAGCCAAGAGTCGTGGGGGAAATCCTACGAGCAGTACTTC.

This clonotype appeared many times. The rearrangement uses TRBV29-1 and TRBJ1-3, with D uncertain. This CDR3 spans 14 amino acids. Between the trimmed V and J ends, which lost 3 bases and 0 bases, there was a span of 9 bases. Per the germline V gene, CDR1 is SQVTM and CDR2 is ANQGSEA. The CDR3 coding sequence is TGCAGCGTTGATCTTGGATACTCTGGAAACACCATATATTTT. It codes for CSVDLGYSGNTIYF.

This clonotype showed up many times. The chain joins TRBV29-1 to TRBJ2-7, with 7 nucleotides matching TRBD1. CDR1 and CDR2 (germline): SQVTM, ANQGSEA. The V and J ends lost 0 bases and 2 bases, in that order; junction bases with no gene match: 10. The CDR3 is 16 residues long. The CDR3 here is CSVEEARQGVAYEQYF. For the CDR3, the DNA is TGCAGCGTTGAAGAGGCCCGACAGGGTGTAGCCTACGAGCAGTACTTC.

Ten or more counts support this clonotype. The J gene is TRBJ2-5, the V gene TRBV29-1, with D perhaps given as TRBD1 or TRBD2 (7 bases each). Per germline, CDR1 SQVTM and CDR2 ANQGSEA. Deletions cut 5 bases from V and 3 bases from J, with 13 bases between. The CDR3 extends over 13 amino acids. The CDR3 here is CSVSQGGEETQYF. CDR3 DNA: TGCAGCGTTTCCCAGGGGGGGGAAGAGACCCAGTACTTC.

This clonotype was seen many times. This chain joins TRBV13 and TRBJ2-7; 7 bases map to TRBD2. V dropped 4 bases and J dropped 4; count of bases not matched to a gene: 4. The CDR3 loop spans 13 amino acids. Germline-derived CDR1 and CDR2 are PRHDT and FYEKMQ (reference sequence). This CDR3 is CASSSSGPYEQYF. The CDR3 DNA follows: TGTGCCAGCAGCTCTAGCGGTCCGTACGAGCAGTACTTC.

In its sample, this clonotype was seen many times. In nucleotides, the CDR3 is TGCGCCAGCAGCTTGGAGGCCCAGATCTACACCTTC. Its protein is CASSLEAQIYTF. This rearrangement joins TRBV5-1 to TRBJ1-2, with D uncertain. Per germline, CDR1 SGHRS and CDR2 YFSETQ. The CDR3 runs 12 residues. Trimming removed 0 bases from V and 10 bases from J, with 10 bases in between.

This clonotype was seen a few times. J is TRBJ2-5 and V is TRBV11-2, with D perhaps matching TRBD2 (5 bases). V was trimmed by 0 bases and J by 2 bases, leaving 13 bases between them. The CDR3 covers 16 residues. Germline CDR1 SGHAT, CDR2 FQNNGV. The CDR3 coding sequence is TGTGCCAGCAGCTTAGAGCGAGGGAGCGAGCAAGAGACCCAGTACTTC. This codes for CASSLERGSEQETQYF.

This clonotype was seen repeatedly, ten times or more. CDR3 DNA sequence: TGCAGTGCTCCCCGAGCCGCCGGGACTTCGAACACTGAAGCTTTCTTT. It yields the protein CSAPRAAGTSNTEAFF. The rearrangement joins TRBV20-1 to TRBJ1-1, with D possibly being TRBD1 (5 bases). Trimming removed 5 bases at V and 1 base at J, with 20 bases between. Germline lookup yields CDR1 DFQATT and CDR2 SNEGSKA (reference sequence). The CDR3 consists of 16 residues.

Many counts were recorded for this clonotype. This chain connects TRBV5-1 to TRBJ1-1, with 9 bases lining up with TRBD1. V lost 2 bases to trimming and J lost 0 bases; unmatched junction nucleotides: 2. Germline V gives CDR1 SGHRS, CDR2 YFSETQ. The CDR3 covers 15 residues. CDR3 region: CASSFTGGVNTEAFF. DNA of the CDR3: TGCGCCAGCAGCTTCACAGGGGGCGTGAACACTGAAGCTTTCTTT.

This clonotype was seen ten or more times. For the CDR3, the DNA is TGTGCCAGCAGTCATGGGACTAGCGGGGGGAATGAGCAGTTCTTC. Translation gives CASSHGTSGGNEQFF. This chain uses TRBV27 with TRBJ2-1; 15 bases are a match to TRBD2. Germline assignment: CDR1 MNHEY and CDR2 SMNVEV (reference sequence). This CDR3 is built from 15 residues. V was pared by 5 bases and J by 7 bases, with 3 bases of the junction left unmatched.